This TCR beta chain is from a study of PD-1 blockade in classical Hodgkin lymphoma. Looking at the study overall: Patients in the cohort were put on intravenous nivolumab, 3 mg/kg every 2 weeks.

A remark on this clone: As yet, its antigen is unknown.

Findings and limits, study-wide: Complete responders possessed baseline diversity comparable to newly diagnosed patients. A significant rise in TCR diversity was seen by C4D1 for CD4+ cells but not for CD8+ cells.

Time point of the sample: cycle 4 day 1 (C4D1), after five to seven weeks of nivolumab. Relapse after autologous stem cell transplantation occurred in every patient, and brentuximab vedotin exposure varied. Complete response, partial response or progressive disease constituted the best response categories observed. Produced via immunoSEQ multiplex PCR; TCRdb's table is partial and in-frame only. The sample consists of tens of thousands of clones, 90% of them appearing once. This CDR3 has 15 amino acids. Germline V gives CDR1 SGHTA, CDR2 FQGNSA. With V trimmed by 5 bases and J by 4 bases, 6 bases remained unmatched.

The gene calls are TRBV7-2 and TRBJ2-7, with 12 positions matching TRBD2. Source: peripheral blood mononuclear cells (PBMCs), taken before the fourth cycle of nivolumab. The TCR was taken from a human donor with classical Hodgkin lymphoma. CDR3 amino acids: CASSARLAGEYEQYF. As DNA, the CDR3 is TGTGCCAGCAGCGCCCGACTAGCGGGAGAATACGAGCAGTACTTC.